The rows below give T cell receptor beta chains drawn from one sample of a study of blood T cells in healthy people across ages. Each CDR3 protein gets one entry after TCRdb re-called the 5' RACE reads with MiXCR. Here the sample spans about 640,000 distinct CDR3 sequences, about 30% being singletons. Sequenced: blood. Source of these receptors: a woman of 80 years or more in good health. Both conserved end residues are part of each CDR3. Fields, in order: clone size, V gene, D gene, J gene, CDR3 protein, CDR3 DNA. A D gene is named only where the DNA matches it firmly. A clone size is listed for some rows: how often the clone was seen (once, few, many), or a class if it is expanded.

size: .
V: TRBV3-1
D: .
J: TRBJ2-1
CDR3: CASSLQGLSGDERFF
DNA: TGTGCCAGCAGCCTCCAGGGTCTTTCCGGGGATGAGCGGTTCTTC

size: many
V: TRBV5-1
D: TRBD2
J: TRBJ2-5
CDR3: CASSMTSIGETQYF
DNA: TGCGCCAGCAGCATGACTAGCATCGGGGAGACCCAGTACTTC

size: many
V: TRBV27
D: .
J: TRBJ2-6
CDR3: CASTLVGAGANVLTF
DNA: TGTGCCAGCACCCTAGTGGGAGCGGGGGCCAACGTCCTGACTTTC

size: .
V: TRBV10-3
D: TRBD1
J: TRBJ2-5
CDR3: CAISELTGAGNEQYF
DNA: TGCGCCATCAGTGAGTTAACAGGGGCGGGCAATGAGCAGTACTTC

size: many
V: TRBV20-1
D: TRBD2
J: TRBJ2-5
CDR3: CSANRKAGETQYF
DNA: TGCAGTGCTAATCGTAAAGCGGGGGAGACCCAGTACTTC

size: .
V: TRBV7-9
D: .
J: TRBJ1-1
CDR3: CASSLGFPGRNTEAFF
DNA: TGTGCCAGCAGCTTAGGATTCCCGGGTAGGAACACTGAAGCTTTCTTT

size: many
V: TRBV5-1
D: .
J: TRBJ2-7
CDR3: CASSGGTASSYEQYF
DNA: TGCGCCAGCAGCGGCGGGACAGCGAGCTCCTACGAGCAGTACTTC

size: .
V: TRBV20-1
D: TRBD1
J: TRBJ2-3
CDR3: CSADRDRDPDTQYF
DNA: TGCAGTGCCGACCGGGACAGGGACCCAGATACGCAGTATTTT

size: many
V: TRBV6-5
D: TRBD1
J: TRBJ2-1
CDR3: CASKETGDYNEQFF
DNA: TGTGCCAGCAAAGAAACAGGGGACTACAATGAGCAGTTCTTC

size: .
V: TRBV7-2
D: TRBD2
J: TRBJ2-3
CDR3: CASSLGTSGGSSTDTQYF
DNA: TGTGCCAGCAGCCTAGGGACTAGCGGGGGCTCTAGCACAGATACGCAGTATTTT

size: .
V: TRBV20-1
D: .
J: TRBJ2-7
CDR3: CSANRALGDEQYF
DNA: TGCAGTGCTAACCGGGCCCTAGGGGACGAGCAGTACTTC

size: few
V: TRBV6-2/TRBV6-3
D: .
J: TRBJ1-1
CDR3: CASSQRGSGNTEAFF
DNA: TGTGCCAGCAGCCAAAGAGGCAGTGGAAACACTGAAGCTTTCTTT

size: many
V: TRBV18
D: .
J: TRBJ2-5
CDR3: CASRSAQETQYF
DNA: TGTGCCAGCCGTTCGGCTCAAGAGACCCAGTACTTC

size: many
V: TRBV7-2
D: TRBD2
J: TRBJ2-1
CDR3: CASRLELAGNYNEQFF
DNA: TGTGCCAGCAGACTTGAACTAGCGGGGAATTACAATGAGCAGTTCTTC

size: many
V: TRBV4-3
D: .
J: TRBJ2-1
CDR3: CASSQDRGGFYNEQFF
DNA: TGCGCCAGCAGCCAAGATCGCGGGGGCTTTTACAATGAGCAGTTCTTC

size: .
V: TRBV6-1
D: .
J: TRBJ1-5
CDR3: CASNSVPDQPQHF
DNA: TGTGCCAGCAATTCGGTCCCTGATCAGCCCCAGCATTTT

size: many
V: TRBV4-1
D: TRBD2
J: TRBJ2-5
CDR3: CASSHQSGGAGETQYF
DNA: TGCGCCAGCAGCCACCAAAGCGGGGGGGCAGGAGAGACCCAGTACTTC

size: few
V: TRBV5-6
D: TRBD1
J: TRBJ1-4
CDR3: CASSSKGAGEKLFF
DNA: TGTGCCAGCAGCTCCAAGGGGGCGGGCGAAAAACTGTTTTTT

size: many
V: TRBV11-2
D: .
J: TRBJ2-7
CDR3: CASSFLVPSTREQYF
DNA: TGTGCCAGCAGCTTCCTTGTTCCCTCTACTCGCGAGCAGTACTTC

size: many
V: TRBV20-1
D: .
J: TRBJ2-3
CDR3: CSARPSQTRADTQYF
DNA: TGCAGTGCTAGGCCATCTCAAACACGGGCAGATACGCAGTATTTT

size: many
V: TRBV9
D: .
J: TRBJ2-3
CDR3: CASSTLTDTQYF
DNA: TGTGCCAGCAGCACACTCACAGATACGCAGTATTTT

size: .
V: TRBV6-2/TRBV6-3
D: .
J: TRBJ2-1
CDR3: CASSYPTRFGDEQFF
DNA: TGTGCCAGCAGTTACCCGACTAGGTTTGGCGATGAGCAGTTCTTC

size: few
V: TRBV30
D: .
J: TRBJ1-2
CDR3: CAWSAPGQSYGYTF
DNA: TGTGCCTGGAGTGCCCCCGGCCAGAGCTATGGCTACACCTTC

size: many
V: TRBV20-1
D: TRBD2
J: TRBJ2-7
CDR3: CSARGGLAGSYEQYF
DNA: TGCAGTGCTAGAGGGGGTTTAGCGGGCTCCTACGAGCAGTACTTC

size: many
V: TRBV10-3
D: .
J: TRBJ2-5
CDR3: CAISERGGRGETQYF
DNA: TGTGCCATCAGTGAGAGGGGGGGCCGGGGAGAGACCCAGTACTTC

size: many
V: TRBV28
D: .
J: TRBJ1-2
CDR3: CASSLLGTFNGYTF
DNA: TGTGCCAGCAGTTTGTTGGGGACCTTCAATGGCTACACCTTC

size: .
V: TRBV5-1
D: .
J: TRBJ1-2
CDR3: CASGLEGGRDYGYTF
DNA: TGCGCCAGCGGCTTGGAAGGGGGGCGAGACTATGGCTACACCTTC

size: .
V: TRBV7-9
D: .
J: TRBJ1-2
CDR3: CASLLGGFYGYTF
DNA: TGTGCCAGCCTACTGGGGGGGTTCTATGGCTACACCTTC

size: few
V: TRBV4-2
D: TRBD1
J: TRBJ2-4
CDR3: CASSQVQGAKNIQYF
DNA: TGTGCCAGCAGCCAGGTACAGGGGGCCAAAAACATTCAGTACTTC

size: many
V: TRBV2
D: .
J: TRBJ1-6
CDR3: CASSKEAGYNSPLHF
DNA: TGTGCCAGCAGTAAGGAGGCTGGCTATAATTCACCCCTCCACTTT

size: many
V: TRBV20-1
D: .
J: TRBJ2-5
CDR3: CSAKKGENRETQYF
DNA: TGCAGTGCTAAGAAGGGGGAAAACCGGGAGACCCAGTACTTC

size: .
V: TRBV10-2
D: .
J: TRBJ1-1
CDR3: CASSADLAAMNTEAFF
DNA: TGCGCCAGCAGTGCAGACTTGGCCGCTATGAACACTGAAGCTTTCTTT

size: many
V: TRBV3-1
D: .
J: TRBJ2-1
CDR3: CASSHHPRSHEQFF
DNA: TGTGCCAGCAGCCACCACCCCAGAAGCCATGAGCAGTTCTTC

size: many
V: TRBV7-2
D: .
J: TRBJ1-1
CDR3: CASSSGGGGNMNTEAFF
DNA: TGTGCCAGCAGCTCGGGGGGCGGGGGTAACATGAACACTGAAGCTTTCTTT

size: many
V: TRBV20-1
D: .
J: TRBJ1-2
CDR3: CSARDRGYGYTF
DNA: TGCAGTGCTAGAGACAGGGGCTATGGCTACACCTTC

size: .
V: TRBV4-2
D: .
J: TRBJ1-4
CDR3: CASSQDIGKIASWDEKLFF
DNA: TGTGCCAGCAGCCAAGATATTGGGAAAATAGCGTCGTGGGATGAAAAACTGTTTTTT

size: once
V: TRBV12-3/TRBV12-4
D: TRBD1
J: TRBJ1-1
CDR3: CASSSESFGTANTEAFF
DNA: TGTGCCAGCAGTTCGGAATCTTTCGGGACAGCTAACACTGAAGCTTTCTTT

size: many
V: TRBV5-1
D: .
J: TRBJ1-2
CDR3: CASSLSSNYGYTF
DNA: TGCGCCAGCAGCTTGAGTTCCAACTATGGCTACACCTTC

size: many
V: TRBV5-1
D: TRBD1
J: TRBJ1-6
CDR3: CASSEGQGFNSPLHF
DNA: TGCGCCAGCAGCGAGGGACAGGGGTTTAATTCACCCCTCCACTTT

size: once
V: TRBV7-3
D: TRBD2
J: TRBJ2-1
CDR3: CASSSRLAGHNEQFF
DNA: TGTGCCAGCAGCTCTAGACTAGCGGGACACAATGAGCAGTTCTTC

size: many
V: TRBV6-5
D: TRBD1
J: TRBJ2-7
CDR3: CASSYPTGGAGYEQYF
DNA: TGTGCCAGCAGTTACCCGACAGGGGGCGCGGGCTACGAGCAGTACTTC

size: many
V: TRBV20-1
D: TRBD2
J: TRBJ2-3
CDR3: CSATRASGGNTDTQYF
DNA: TGCAGTGCTACGCGCGCTAGCGGGGGGAACACAGATACGCAGTATTTT

size: many
V: TRBV6-2/TRBV6-3
D: .
J: TRBJ1-2
CDR3: CASRSSDYGYTF
DNA: TGTGCCAGCAGATCGAGTGACTATGGCTACACCTTC

size: many
V: TRBV12-3/TRBV12-4
D: TRBD1
J: TRBJ2-3
CDR3: CASSPGQGPDTQYF
DNA: TGTGCCAGCAGCCCCGGACAGGGCCCAGATACGCAGTATTTT

size: .
V: TRBV28
D: .
J: TRBJ1-1
CDR3: CASRLSLTEGGAFF
DNA: TGTGCCAGCAGGTTATCCCTGACCGAGGGGGGCGCTTTCTTT

size: few
V: TRBV6-5
D: TRBD1
J: TRBJ1-1
CDR3: CASSYTRGQGNTEAFF
DNA: TGTGCCAGCAGTTACACTAGGGGACAGGGAAACACTGAAGCTTTCTTT

size: many
V: TRBV7-2
D: TRBD1
J: TRBJ2-4
CDR3: CASSPRTGVGNIQYF
DNA: TGTGCCAGCAGCCCTCGGACAGGGGTGGGCAACATTCAGTACTTC

size: .
V: TRBV6-2/TRBV6-3
D: TRBD2
J: TRBJ2-5
CDR3: CASSYGLLAGGETQYF
DNA: TGTGCCAGCAGTTACGGGTTACTAGCGGGAGGAGAGACCCAGTACTTC

size: many
V: TRBV5-1
D: .
J: TRBJ2-5
CDR3: CASSGETRVGVETQYF
DNA: TGCGCCAGCAGCGGAGAGACCCGGGTCGGCGTAGAGACCCAGTACTTC

size: many
V: TRBV5-4
D: .
J: TRBJ2-1
CDR3: CASSLGVPSSYNEQFF
DNA: TGTGCCAGCAGCTTGGGTGTGCCTAGCTCCTACAATGAGCAGTTCTTC

size: .
V: TRBV4-3
D: TRBD1
J: TRBJ1-1
CDR3: CASSQGVGGVDTEAFF
DNA: TGCGCCAGCAGCCAAGGGGTAGGGGGCGTGGACACTGAAGCTTTCTTT

size: .
V: TRBV6-2/TRBV6-3
D: TRBD2
J: TRBJ2-7
CDR3: CASSLVGRPGGEQYF
DNA: TGTGCCAGCAGTTTGGTGGGCAGGCCGGGGGGCGAGCAGTACTTC

size: .
V: TRBV10-1
D: .
J: TRBJ2-7
CDR3: CASSDARDYEQYF
DNA: TGCGCCAGCAGTGACGCCAGGGACTACGAGCAGTACTTC

size: many
V: TRBV5-1
D: TRBD1
J: TRBJ2-1
CDR3: CASSEGGTAYNEQFF
DNA: TGCGCCAGCAGCGAGGGTGGGACAGCTTACAATGAGCAGTTCTTC

size: once
V: TRBV6-1
D: .
J: TRBJ1-1
CDR3: CASSSSSSTEAFF
DNA: TGTGCCAGCAGTTCCAGTTCCTCCACTGAAGCTTTCTTT